This TCR beta chain appears in the sequencing data of a study of siplizumab effects on memory and regulatory T cells. Notes on the study in general: A major contribution to the alloresponse seemed to be made by naive T cells, which seemed more diverse than memory cells.

Germline lookup yields CDR1 GTSNPN and CDR2 SVGIG (reference sequence). V was cut by 1 base and J by 3 bases, with 9 bases left in between. The CDR3 totals 14 residues. Notes on this clone: The antigen remains unidentified.

TCRdb's table, derived via immunoSEQ multiplex PCR, lists solely in-frame clones and lacks some. The table records 90,000 to 95,000 clones, approximately 93% of them present only once. This TCR derives from a human donor in good health. What was sequenced was CD8+ T cells sorted from blood. The J gene is TRBJ2-2, the V gene TRBV30; D is undetermined. CDR3 DNA: TGTGCCTGGAGTGATCTCACCTACACCGGGGAGCTGTTTTTT. This gives the protein CAWSDLTYTGELFF.